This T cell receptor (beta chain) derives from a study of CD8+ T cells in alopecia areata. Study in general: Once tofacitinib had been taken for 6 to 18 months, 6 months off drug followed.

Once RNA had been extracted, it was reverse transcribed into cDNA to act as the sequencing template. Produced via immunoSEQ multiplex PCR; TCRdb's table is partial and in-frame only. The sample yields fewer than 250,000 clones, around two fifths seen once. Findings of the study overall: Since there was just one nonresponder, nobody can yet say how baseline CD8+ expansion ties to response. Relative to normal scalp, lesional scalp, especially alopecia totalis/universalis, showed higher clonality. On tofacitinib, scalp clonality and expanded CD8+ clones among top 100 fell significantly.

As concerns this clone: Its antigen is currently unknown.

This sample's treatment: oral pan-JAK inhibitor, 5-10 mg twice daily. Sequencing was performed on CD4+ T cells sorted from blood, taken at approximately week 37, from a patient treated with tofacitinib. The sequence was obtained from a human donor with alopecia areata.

The CDR3 reads CASRGGDHEQYF. As DNA, the CDR3 is TGTGCCAGCAGAGGAGGGGACCACGAGCAGTACTTC. J is TRBJ2-7 and V is TRBV6-5, with a tentative D call TRBD2 (6 bases). Germline V gene data show CDR1 as MNHEY and CDR2 as SVGAGI. The CDR3 spans 12 residues. V was shortened by 6 bases and J by 5 bases, with 11 bases between the two germline ends.